These 21 T cell receptor beta chains were all obtained from the same sample, sequenced in a study of T-cell memory formation after mild COVID-19 (dated by TCRdb to the early 2020s). Receptor libraries were prepared by 5' RACE. The reads were generated on an Illumina NovaSeq 6000. The public reads were quality trimmed at Q25 with fastp and then assembled into clones with MiXCR by TCRdb, keeping productive beta chains. Records with the same CDR3 protein are collapsed into one entry carrying the most frequent genes and DNA. This sample holds 470,000 or so distinct CDR3 sequences; 18% were observed only once. The top ten clonotypes cover 10% to 15% of the sample. Input material: PBMCs or a T cell subset sorted from them (not recorded which). Source of these receptors: an adult woman who had mild COVID-19 (a few samples of this study predate the infection). The sample titles of this study are shuffled in the database, so cell type and time point are left out; the donor was told from shared clones.

The chain couples TRBV3-1 to TRBJ1-1; a weak D match, TRBD1 (5 bases). CDR1 and CDR2 (germline): LGHDT, YNNKEL (reference sequence). V lost 0 bases and J lost 5, with 13 bases in between. This CDR3 is built from 15 residues. CDR3 region: CASSQERGFVTEAFF. The CDR3 DNA reads TGTGCCAGCAGCCAAGAACGGGGGTTCGTGACTGAAGCTTTCTTT.

This clonotype has a handful of counts. This chain joins TRBV9 and TRBJ2-1; 7 bases map to TRBD2. The trim removed 4 bases at V and 6 bases at J, leaving 7 bases unmatched. CDR1 and CDR2 (germline): SGDLS, YYNGEE. The CDR3 extends over 14 amino acids. The CDR3 loop is CASSLRRGSNEQFF. CDR3 DNA: TGTGCCAGCAGCCTTCGGCGGGGGAGCAATGAGCAGTTCTTC.

This clonotype came up many times. The chain couples TRBV5-1 to TRBJ1-5, with D uncertain. The CDR3 consists of 14 residues. Trimming took 0 bases from V and 6 from J, leaving 10 bases between them. Looked up from germline, CDR1 is SGHRS and CDR2 is YFSETQ. The DNA of the CDR3 is TGCGCCAGCAGCTTGGGAACATTAGGTCAGCCCCAGCATTTT. Protein product: CASSLGTLGQPQHF. The variable domain in full, completed from reference TRBV5-1 and TRBJ1-5, reads KAGVTQTPRYLIKTRGQQVTLSCSPISGHRSVSWYQQTPGQGLQFLFEYFSETQRNKGNFPGRFSGRQFSNSRSEMNVSTLELGDSALYLCASSLGTLGQPQHFGDGTRLSIL.

The J gene is TRBJ2-3, the V gene TRBV7-3, with D hard to call. Trimming cost V 5 bases and J 5 bases, with 11 bases left between them. The germline CDR1 and CDR2 sequences are SGHTA and FQGTGA. The CDR3 extends over 13 amino acids. CDR3 sequence reads: CASSDNPVDTQYF. The CDR3 nucleotides are TGTGCCAGCAGCGACAATCCAGTAGATACGCAGTATTTT.

This clonotype was found a few times. The J gene is TRBJ1-1, the V gene TRBV3-1; D is uncertain. V lost 2 bases to trimming and J lost 11 bases, with 12 bases between them. This CDR3 spans 12 amino acids. Germline CDR1 reads LGHDT; CDR2 reads YNNKEL (reference sequence). CDR3 nucleotide sequence: TGTGCCAGCAGCCAAACCCAGGCGAGGGCTTTCTTT. It yields the protein CASSQTQARAFF.

A remark on this clonotype: A read error is possible here, since a much larger clone lies one base away. In nucleotides, the CDR3 is TGTGCCAGCATCCTCCGCCGGGACAAGAACACCGGGGAGCTGTTTTTT. Translating it yields CASILRRDKNTGELFF. This rearrangement joins TRBV7-2 to TRBJ2-2, with D possibly matching TRBD1 (6 bases). The CDR3 loop spans 16 amino acids. The germline V gene encodes CDR1 SGHTA and CDR2 FQGNSA. V was trimmed by 7 bases and J by 1 base, leaving 16 bases between them.

This clonotype was detected only a few times. The chain carries TRBV3-1 and TRBJ2-3; D gene unclear. Germline V gives CDR1 LGHDT, CDR2 YNNKEL (reference sequence). CDR3 length: 14 amino acids. Trimming pared 3 bases from V and 10 bases from J, leaving 17 bases between. CDR3 amino acids: CASSQIGRPLAQYF. The CDR3 DNA follows: TGTGCCAGCAGCCAGATAGGACGGCCTCTGGCGCAGTATTTT.

The chain links TRBV6-5 to TRBJ1-1; TRBD1 matches at 8 bases. Trimming cost V 6 bases and J 3 bases; bases outside gene matches: 9. The CDR3 sequence is 15 residues long. The germline V gene encodes CDR1 MNHEY and CDR2 SVGAGI. In DNA, the CDR3 is TGTGCCAGCAGGCAACAGACAGGGGTGGACACTGAAGCTTTCTTT. It encodes CASRQQTGVDTEAFF.

This clonotype was picked up a small number of times. The J gene is TRBJ2-7, the V gene TRBV27, with 9 positions matching TRBD2. Germline CDR1 is MNHEY and CDR2 is SMNVEV (reference sequence). The CDR3 covers 17 residues. V shed 5 bases, J shed 2 bases, and the junction held 13 bases outside the gene matches. The CDR3, as DNA: TGTGCCAGCAGTCTGCTGGCGGGGGGGATACCCACCTACGAGCAGTACTTC. Translation: CASSLLAGGIPTYEQYF.

CDR3 residues: CASSLAGFEQYF. CDR3 coding DNA: TGTGCCAGCAGCTTAGCCGGGTTCGAGCAGTACTTC. This sequence joins TRBV7-2 and TRBJ2-7; D unclear. Germline V gene lookup returns CDR1 SGHTA and CDR2 FQGNSA. This CDR3 is 12 amino acids long. V was pared by 0 bases and J by 6 bases, with 6 bases between.

This clonotype was detected only a few times. The V call is TRBV7-2, the J call TRBJ2-7, with D perhaps matching TRBD1 (6 bases). Germline-derived CDR1 and CDR2 are SGHTA and FQGNSA. Deletions cut 5 bases from V and 2 bases from J, with 13 bases between. The CDR3 extends over 14 amino acids. CDR3: CASSTHRQAYEQYF. The CDR3 nucleotides are TGTGCCAGCAGCACCCATCGACAGGCCTACGAGCAGTACTTC.

There are a few counts of this clonotype. The gene calls are TRBV20-1 and TRBJ2-1, with 12 bases lining up with TRBD2. The CDR3 runs to 16 residues. The V gene's germline CDR1 is DFQATT and CDR2 SNEGSKA (reference sequence). V dropped 4 bases and J dropped 1; count of bases not matched to a gene: 5. CDR3 sequence (DNA): TGCAGTGCTATCGGACTAGCGGGGAAGTCCTACAATGAGCAGTTCTTC. This gives the protein CSAIGLAGKSYNEQFF.

This sequence joins TRBV18 and TRBJ1-2, with D maybe TRBD1 (6 bases). CDR3 length: 14 amino acids. With 2 bases removed from V and 6 bases from J, the gap between germline ends came to 13 bases. CDR1 KGHSH and CDR2 LQKENI come from the germline V gene. The CDR3 region has the DNA TGTGCCAGCTCACCAGATGGGGGCGGGAATGGCTACACCTTC. Translation: CASSPDGGGNGYTF.

The chain recombines TRBV6-6 with TRBJ2-1, with 13 bases aligning to TRBD2. CDR1 is MNHNY and CDR2 is SVGAGI in the germline V gene (reference sequence). CDR3 length: 18 amino acids. J lost 7 bases, V lost 2 bases, and 11 bases had no gene match. The CDR3 reads CASSYTRTGTSGKNEQFF. The CDR3 DNA follows: TGTGCCAGCAGTTACACACGGACCGGGACTAGCGGGAAAAATGAGCAGTTCTTC.

The CDR3 protein is CASRSRTGGVETQYF. In nucleotides, the CDR3 is TGTGCCAGCAGAAGCAGGACAGGGGGCGTCGAGACCCAGTACTTC. The rearrangement links TRBV12-3 or TRBV12-4 to TRBJ2-5; 11 bases agree with TRBD1. The J segment lost 5 bases and the V segment lost 6 bases, leaving 8 bases of the junction unmatched. The CDR3 runs to 15 residues.

This rearrangement joins TRBV6-5 to TRBJ1-1; possible D gene TRBD1, 6 bases. Germline V gene lookup returns CDR1 MNHEY and CDR2 SVGAGI. V lost 2 bases, J lost 1 base, and 8 bases lay in between. The CDR3 extends over 14 amino acids. The CDR3 sequence: CASSYQQGNTEAFF. DNA for the CDR3: TGTGCCAGCAGTTACCAACAGGGGAACACTGAAGCTTTCTTT.

This chain connects TRBV25-1 to TRBJ2-5; D might be TRBD2 (6 bases). Germline CDR1 and CDR2: MGHDK and SYGVNS. The V end lost 1 base, the J end lost 2 bases, and 11 bases lay between the germline ends. The length of the CDR3 is 15 residues. CDR3 bases: TGTGCCAGCAGTGAATCATTAGCGGAACAAGAGACCCAGTACTTC. The encoded protein is CASSESLAEQETQYF.

The rearrangement uses TRBV12-3 or TRBV12-4 and TRBJ1-5, with D maybe TRBD1 (5 bases). The CDR3 runs 15 residues. V lost 1 base to trimming and J lost 1 base, with 8 bases between them. The CDR3 sequence is CASSLGGMSNQPQHF. The CDR3 bases are TGTGCCAGCAGTTTAGGGGGGATGAGCAATCAGCCCCAGCATTTT.

V usage is TRBV5-4 and J usage is TRBJ2-2, with D possibly matching TRBD2 (6 bases). V lost 0 bases, J lost 6 bases, and 12 bases lay in between. Germline CDR1 is SGHNT and CDR2 is YYREEE (reference sequence). The length of the CDR3 is 15 residues. The CDR3, as DNA: TGTGCCAGCAGCTTGGGTCAATCGGGGGCCGGGGAGCTGTTTTTT. Translation gives CASSLGQSGAGELFF.

The chain employs TRBV7-9 and TRBJ1-1; 8 bases align to TRBD1. Germline V gene lookup returns CDR1 SEHNR and CDR2 FQNEAQ (reference sequence). This CDR3 has 14 residues. Unmatched junction bases numbered 8, after V lost 6 bases and J lost 5 bases. The CDR3 DNA is TGTGCCAGCAGACATCAGGGGGCATGGACTGAAGCTTTCTTT. This gives the protein CASRHQGAWTEAFF.

The sample holds a few counts of this clonotype. Here the CDR3 DNA reads TGCGCCAGCAGCCCAGACACCCAAATCAACACTGAAGCTTTCTTT. Its protein is CASSPDTQINTEAFF. The V and J genes are TRBV5-1 and TRBJ1-1; D call uncertain. The V gene's germline CDR1 is SGHRS and CDR2 YFSETQ. V lost 4 bases and J 2 bases, leaving 15 bases between the germline ends. The CDR3 consists of 15 residues.